The rows below give T cell receptor beta chains drawn from one sample of a study of T cell responses to AZD1222 COVID-19 vaccine. Produced via immunoSEQ multiplex PCR; TCRdb's table is partial and in-frame only. Among tens of thousands of clones listed, approximately 87% were seen once. Sequenced here: peripheral blood, sampled 28 days after the second AZD1222 dose. The receptors were sampled from an adult who received the AZD1222 COVID-19 vaccine. Each CDR3 is given with its conserved first and last residue.

V	J	CDR3
TRBV19	TRBJ1-1	CASSPGEYTEAFF
TRBV6-6	TRBJ2-7	CASSQAGTGLFEQYF
TRBV9	TRBJ1-1	CASSFHLGQNTEAFF
TRBV29-1	TRBJ2-1	CSVEPTGGNEQFF
TRBV7-3	TRBJ2-3	CASSSGTSATDTQYF
TRBV9	TRBJ2-3	CASSAGSGGTDTQYF
TRBV4-3	TRBJ1-4	CASSQDFGGGGEKLFF
TRBV7-2	TRBJ2-2	CASSLVSTGELFF
TRBV21-1	TRBJ1-1	CASSKDSEAFF
TRBV4-1	TRBJ2-7	CASSQSPPGQPSEQYF
TRBV30	TRBJ2-7	CAWSPGLAVYEQYF
TRBV7-9	TRBJ2-2	CASSLEDDDWFSRGELFF
TRBV27	TRBJ2-1	CASSPTPSGSGHEQFF
TRBV7-2	TRBJ1-3	CASSLGGQGTGNTIYF
TRBV28	TRBJ2-7	CASSSTSGAPRYEQYF
TRBV2	TRBJ1-2	CASSEDRADYGYTF
TRBV5-4	TRBJ1-1	CASSRRDRENTEAFF
TRBV21-1	TRBJ1-1	CASSFHREAIEAFF
TRBV18	TRBJ1-4	CASSPPVDAANEKLFF
TRBV2	TRBJ2-5	CASGFGGLGETQYF
TRBV4-3	TRBJ1-2	CASSLRDRGLRTF
TRBV11-2	TRBJ2-6	CASSPGFSGANVLTF
TRBV5-3	TRBJ1-6	CARSLLDSSYNSPLHF
TRBV30	TRBJ1-1	CACVRALLNTEAFF
TRBV2	TRBJ1-2	CASSQDRGYGYTF
TRBV25-1	TRBJ1-6	CASSSGTGAYNSPLHF
TRBV30	TRBJ1-4	CAWSGDRRNEKLFF
TRBV2	TRBJ1-1	CASSDAGQVAFF
TRBV5-1	TRBJ1-2	CASSLEPAEDYGYTF
TRBV18	TRBJ1-1	CASSIGTVNTEAFF
TRBV3-1/TRBV3-2	TRBJ2-1	CASSQGSIYNEQFF
TRBV7-8	TRBJ2-5	CASSLTGGGETQYF
TRBV5-1	TRBJ2-1	CASSLLVSGREGQFF
TRBV6-4	TRBJ2-3	CASSESGEADTQYF
TRBV7-9	TRBJ2-3	CASSRFTSTDTQYF
TRBV28	TRBJ1-5	CASTSWALADQPQHF
TRBV5-4	TRBJ1-4	CASSSEGTGEKLFF
TRBV30	TRBJ2-1	CAWGLAGNEQFF
TRBV30	TRBJ1-1	CAWSRGGKQAEAFF
TRBV30	TRBJ2-5	CAWSVWGGETQYF
TRBV28	TRBJ1-5	CASSTGSYSNQPQHF
TRBV4-2	TRBJ2-1	CASSQDQLAAYNEQFF
TRBV3-1/TRBV3-2	TRBJ1-1	CASSQEVGSEAFF
TRBV11-2	TRBJ2-7	CASSLKSYEQYF
TRBV18	TRBJ2-3	CASSALSGRLSTDTQYF
TRBV27	TRBJ1-3	CASSRTEGGNTIYF
TRBV20-1	TRBJ1-5	CSAPQPQHF